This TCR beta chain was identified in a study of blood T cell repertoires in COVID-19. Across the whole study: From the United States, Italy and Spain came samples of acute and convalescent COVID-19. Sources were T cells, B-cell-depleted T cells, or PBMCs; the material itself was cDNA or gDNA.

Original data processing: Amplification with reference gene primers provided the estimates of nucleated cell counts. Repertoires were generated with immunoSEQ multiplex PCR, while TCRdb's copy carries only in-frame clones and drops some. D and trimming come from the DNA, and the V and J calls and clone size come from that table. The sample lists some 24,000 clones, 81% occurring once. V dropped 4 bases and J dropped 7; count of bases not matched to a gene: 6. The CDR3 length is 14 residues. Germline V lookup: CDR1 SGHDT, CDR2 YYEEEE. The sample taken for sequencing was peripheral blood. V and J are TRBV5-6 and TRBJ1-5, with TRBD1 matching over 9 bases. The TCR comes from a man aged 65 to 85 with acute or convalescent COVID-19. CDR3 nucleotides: TGTGCCAGCAGCCTGGGACAGGGAGGACAGCCCCAGCATTTT. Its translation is CASSLGQGGQPQHF.